The TCR beta chain described here comes from a study of read filtering for tumor transcriptome and immune sequencing. Study summary: The cohort had over 16 men and over eleven women aged roughly 45 to 90, mean roughly 71 years. Study-wide results and limits: About 81.9% of IR-seq clonotypes had one read, totaling approximately 3.5% of reads; RNA-seq: around 70% and 40%. The CD138-negative fraction was mixed bone marrow immune cells, not pure T cells.

The junction had 12 bases not matched to a gene; V was cut back by 4 bases and J by 5 bases. Germline loops: CDR1 SNHLY, CDR2 FYNNEI. The CDR3 length is 16 residues. This library used approximately 390 ng RNA and molecular barcoded adaptors spanning alpha/delta and beta/gamma chains. TCRdb re-derived calls from the reads in MiXCR, one entry per CDR3 protein. The repertoire includes some 40,000 distinct CDR3 sequences, around 13% of them detected once, and 15% to 20% sits in the top ten. This clonotype was detected ten times or more. The target antigen is unknown. The sequenced sample was a population of CD138-negative cells sorted from bone marrow. V is TRBV2 and J is TRBJ2-5, with 8 bases matching TRBD1. The receptor's source is a donor aged 40 or older with multiple myeloma. CDR3 nucleotides: TGTGCCAGCAGTGCAGGGGGCAGGGTTTCGTCGGAGACCCAGTACTTC. It codes for CASSAGGRVSSETQYF.